Below are 16 T cell receptor beta chains sequenced from a single sample in a study of OX40 agonist ivuxolimab in advanced cancers. Here immunoSEQ multiplex PCR was the method, and the copy in TCRdb shows in-frame clones only, minus some. The data show 45,000 to 65,000 clones, around 93% seen once. The source material was CD4+ or CD8+ T cells sorted from blood, sampled in a trial of the OX40 agonist ivuxolimab. These receptors all stem from an adult with an advanced solid tumor such as melanoma, head and neck, liver or kidney cancer.

The genes are TRBV11-2 and TRBJ2-5; D uncertain. This CDR3 contains 15 residues. Trimming stripped 3 bases from V and 1 base from J, with 12 bases between. CDR1 SGHAT and CDR2 FQNNGV come from the germline V gene. In nucleotides, the CDR3 is TGTGCCAGCAGCTTGGGATATGATCCCCAAGAGACCCAGTACTTC. It specifies CASSLGYDPQETQYF.

This chain joins TRBV6-1 and TRBJ1-1; no firm D call. The V end lost 0 bases, the J end lost 4 bases, and 12 bases lay between the germline ends. Germline lookup yields CDR1 MNHNS and CDR2 SASEGT. The CDR3 has 15 amino acids. The CDR3 reads CASSEARRALTEAFF. For the CDR3, the DNA is TGTGCCAGCAGTGAAGCGCGGAGAGCCCTCACTGAAGCTTTCTTT.

The chain employs TRBV7-9 and TRBJ2-7; 9 bases line up with TRBD1. Germline loops: CDR1 SEHNR, CDR2 FQNEAQ (reference sequence). The V segment lost 5 bases and the J segment 6 bases; nucleotides outside the gene matches: 11. The CDR3 contains 15 residues. CDR3 sequence (DNA): TGTGCCAGCAGCCCGCCGGGACAGGGACTTTCCGAGCAGTACTTC. Translated: CASSPPGQGLSEQYF.

This chain connects TRBV7-2 to TRBJ1-1; no reliable D call. Germline CDR1 SGHTA, CDR2 FQGNSA. The CDR3 totals 13 residues. Trimming took 5 bases from V and 6 from J, leaving 13 bases between them. The CDR3 spells CASSAWPSAEAFF. In DNA, the CDR3 is TGTGCCAGCAGCGCTTGGCCCTCGGCTGAAGCTTTCTTT.

The genes are TRBV21-1 and TRBJ1-3; TRBD1, the D gene given by the table, was not confirmed from the DNA. TRBV21-1 is a pseudogene locus. This CDR3 spans 19 amino acids. The CDR3 sequence is CASSSPPDSGGLSGNTIYF. In DNA form, the CDR3 reads TGTGCCAGCAGCTCCCCCCCGGACTCAGGGGGCCTCTCTGGAAACACCATATATTTT.

The gene calls are TRBV10-3 and TRBJ2-2, with D maybe TRBD1 (5 bases). Looked up from germline, CDR1 is ENHRY and CDR2 is SYGVKD. The ends were cut back, 2 bases at V and 5 bases at J, with 21 bases in the middle. This CDR3 is 18 amino acids long. The CDR3 sequence is CAISEESTVRWETGELFF. The CDR3 region has the DNA TGTGCCATCAGTGAGGAATCGACAGTCCGGTGGGAAACCGGGGAGCTGTTTTTT.

This chain uses TRBV10-3 with TRBJ2-7; D possibly uses TRBD1 or TRBD2 (5 bases each). The V end was cut by 5 bases, the J end by 3 bases, with 11 bases between. CDR3 length equals 13 residues. The germline gives CDR1 ENHRY, CDR2 SYGVKD. CDR3: CAISPGPHYEQYF. Here the CDR3 DNA reads TGTGCCATCAGTCCGGGACCTCACTACGAGCAGTACTTC.

The chain is built from TRBV7-2 and TRBJ1-2; maybe TRBD1 (6 bases). The CDR3 totals 12 residues. Trimming left V 3 bases short and J 8 bases short, with 10 bases between. CDR1 is SGHTA and CDR2 is FQGNSA in the germline V gene. As DNA, the CDR3 is TGTGCCAGCAGCTTGGGGGGCTGGGGCTACACCTTC. It yields the protein CASSLGGWGYTF.

The chain employs TRBV7-9 and TRBJ1-5, with 7 nucleotides matching TRBD1. J lost 1 base, V lost 6 bases, and 0 bases had no gene match. The germline gives CDR1 SEHNR, CDR2 FQNEAQ (reference sequence). This CDR3 is built from 13 residues. In DNA, the CDR3 is TGTGCCAGCAGAGGGGGCAGCAATCAGCCCCAGCATTTT. Translated, it gives CASRGGSNQPQHF.

The chain employs TRBV14 and TRBJ2-3; 9 nucleotides line up with TRBD2. With V trimmed by 0 bases and J by 6 bases, 7 bases remained unmatched. The CDR3 length is 16 residues. CDR1 SGHDN and CDR2 FVKESK come from the germline V gene. CDR3 loop: CASSQDIAGVGDTQYF. CDR3 bases: TGTGCCAGCAGCCAAGACATAGCGGGAGTGGGGGATACGCAGTATTTT.

The chain uses TRBV29-1 and TRBJ1-1; 8 nucleotides line up with TRBD1. The CDR3 covers 17 residues. Germline V gene data show CDR1 as SQVTM and CDR2 as ANQGSEA. V gave up 0 bases and J gave up 1 base; unmatched junction bases: 10. The DNA for the CDR3 is TGCAGCGTTGAAGATCCCGTGACAGGGGAATGGAACACTGAAGCTTTCTTT. It codes for CSVEDPVTGEWNTEAFF. The full variable domain, rest sourced from reference TRBV29-1 and TRBJ1-1, is SAVISQKPSRDICQRGTSLTIQCQVDSQVTMMFWYRQQPGQSLTLIATANQGSEATYESGFVIDKFPISRPNLTFSTLTVSNMSPEDSSIYLCSVEDPVTGEWNTEAFFGQGTRLTVV.

The V gene is TRBV6-5, the J gene TRBJ2-3; D unresolved. CDR3 length equals 15 residues. Trimming pared 4 bases from V and 0 bases from J, leaving 11 bases between. The germline V gene has CDR1 MNHEY and CDR2 SVGAGI. The CDR3 nucleotides are TGTGCCAGCAGTTTTTCGAGTCTAAGCACAGATACGCAGTATTTT. Its protein is CASSFSSLSTDTQYF.

This sequence joins TRBV6-4 and TRBJ2-1; D gene ambiguous. The V gene lost 2 bases and the J gene lost 6 bases, with 17 bases spanning the gap. The CDR3 consists of 16 residues. Germline V gene sequence: CDR1 MRHNA, CDR2 SNTAGT. The CDR3 sequence is CASSDTGGLLVNEQFF. The CDR3, as DNA: TGTGCCAGCAGTGACACTGGTGGCCTTCTTGTCAATGAGCAGTTCTTC.

This clone was seen once. The chain couples TRBV27 to TRBJ1-6; D gene ambiguous. The CDR3 has 13 residues. Germline V gene sequence: CDR1 MNHEY, CDR2 SMNVEV (reference sequence). V dropped 2 bases and J dropped 7 bases, with 6 bases sitting between them. CDR3 DNA sequence: TGTGCCAGCAGTTTACAGGTCAATTCACCCCTCCACTTT. Its translation: CASSLQVNSPLHF.

The chain links TRBV7-9 to TRBJ2-7; no firm D call. CDR1 is SEHNR, CDR2 FQNEAQ, per germline (reference sequence). Trimming removed 2 bases from V and 3 bases from J, with 8 bases in between. CDR3 length: 13 residues. This CDR3 is CASSLPLYYEQYF. The CDR3 DNA reads TGTGCCAGCAGCTTACCCCTCTACTACGAGCAGTACTTC.

The rearrangement joins TRBV19 to TRBJ2-7, with D perhaps matching TRBD1 or TRBD2 (5 bases each). The V gene lost 10 bases and the J gene lost 2 bases, with 18 bases spanning the gap. The CDR3 is made up of 14 amino acids. CDR1 is LNHDA, CDR2 SQIVND, per germline (reference sequence). The CDR3 is CATQGEGDPYEQYF. The DNA of the CDR3 is TGTGCCACCCAAGGGGAAGGGGACCCCTACGAGCAGTACTTC. Combining the CDR3 with reference TRBV19 and TRBJ2-7 gives the whole variable domain DGGITQSPKYLFRKEGQNVTLSCEQNLNHDAMYWYRQDPGQGLRLIYYSQIVNDFQKGDIAEGYSVSREKKESFPLTVTSAQKNPTAFYLCATQGEGDPYEQYFGPGTRLTVT.